These T cell receptor beta chains were read from a single sample in a study of identical twins. TCRdb redid the calling of the 5' RACE reads with MiXCR, one entry per CDR3 protein. In the table there are more than 600,000 distinct CDR3 sequences, 15% to 20% of which are singletons. Another study also made use of these data, one on T cells expressing NK-cell markers.

Sample: PBMCs. The receptor set was obtained from a woman in her late teens or twenties in good health. Both conserved end residues are part of each CDR3. D genes are given only for firm matches. A row's size may be missing; if present it is once, few, many or a size class.

cdr3_aa	cdr3_nt	v_call	j_call	clone_size	d_call
CASALQPARATEAFF	TGTGCCAGCGCCCTTCAGCCTGCGAGGGCCACTGAAGCTTTCTTT	TRBV11-2	TRBJ1-1	few	.
CASSLFARNEFEQYF	TGCGCCAGCAGCTTGTTTGCCAGGAACGAGTTCGAGCAGTACTTC	TRBV5-1	TRBJ2-7	few	.
CASRKFAPYEQYF	TGTGCCAGCAGGAAGTTCGCCCCCTACGAGCAGTACTTC	TRBV6-2/TRBV6-3	TRBJ2-7	.	.
CSVEGTGHKVYGYTF	TGCAGCGTTGAGGGGACAGGGCATAAGGTCTATGGCTACACCTTC	TRBV29-1	TRBJ1-2	few	TRBD1
CASSSWRAGGNYNEQFF	TGTGCCAGCAGCTCCTGGAGGGCGGGGGGAAACTACAATGAGCAGTTCTTC	TRBV11-2	TRBJ2-1	.	TRBD2
CASTPRVLQETQYF	TGTGCCAGCACACCTAGAGTTTTGCAAGAGACCCAGTACTTC	TRBV25-1	TRBJ2-5	.	.
CASTGNYGYTF	TGTGCCAGCACGGGGAACTATGGCTACACCTTC	TRBV25-1	TRBJ1-2	.	.
CASSLANRPSGELFF	TGCGCCAGCAGCTTGGCAAACAGGCCCTCAGGGGAGCTGTTTTTT	TRBV5-1	TRBJ2-2	many	.
CSASRGMGNTIYF	TGCAGTGCTAGCAGGGGGATGGGAAACACCATATATTTT	TRBV20-1	TRBJ1-3	few	TRBD1
CASSSVSGRRYGYTF	TGTGCCAGCAGCTCGGTTTCGGGACGCCGCTATGGCTACACCTTC	TRBV27	TRBJ1-2	.	.
CSAARETQYF	TGCAGTGCTGCTAGAGAGACCCAGTACTTC	TRBV20-1	TRBJ2-5	.	.
CATAPESTRRDTQYF	TGTGCCACCGCCCCGGAGAGTACCCGGAGGGATACGCAGTATTTT	TRBV6-1	TRBJ2-3	few	.
CASSLGPISYEQYF	TGTGCCAGCAGCTTAGGTCCCATCTCCTACGAGCAGTACTTC	TRBV7-2	TRBJ2-7	many	.
CASSLIASGQTNTEAFF	TGTGCCAGCAGCTTAATTGCCTCGGGACAGACGAACACTGAAGCTTTCTTT	TRBV7-9	TRBJ1-1	few	TRBD1
CASSLTGTSGGAADTQYF	TGTGCCAGCAGCTTAACCGGGACTAGCGGGGGGGCCGCAGATACGCAGTATTTT	TRBV7-3	TRBJ2-3	.	TRBD2
CASRPGTSGGARNTGELFF	TGTGCCAGCAGACCCGGGACTAGCGGGGGGGCCCGGAACACCGGGGAGCTGTTTTTT	TRBV12-3/TRBV12-4	TRBJ2-2	.	TRBD2
CASSVGQGPQPQHF	TGTGCCAGCAGCGTAGGACAGGGGCCTCAGCCCCAGCATTTT	TRBV9	TRBJ1-5	few	TRBD1
CSARNGGMNTEAFF	TGCAGTGCTAGAAACGGCGGGATGAACACTGAAGCTTTCTTT	TRBV20-1	TRBJ1-1	once	.
CASSFRTVNTEAFF	TGTGCCAGCAGCTTTAGGACGGTGAACACTGAAGCTTTCTTT	TRBV7-8	TRBJ1-1	.	.
CATEGGRLSRQDTQYF	TGTGCCACCGAGGGCGGGAGGCTATCCCGTCAAGATACGCAGTATTTT	TRBV3-1	TRBJ2-3	.	TRBD2
CASSLNGQFNSPLHF	TGTGCCAGCAGTTTAAATGGGCAGTTTAATTCACCCCTCCACTTT	TRBV12-3/TRBV12-4	TRBJ1-6	few	.
CASARDRDEETQYF	TGTGCCAGTGCCCGGGACAGGGATGAAGAGACCCAGTACTTC	TRBV7-2	TRBJ2-5	.	TRBD1
CASSLMASAYYNEQFF	TGTGCCAGCAGCTTAATGGCTAGCGCCTATTACAATGAGCAGTTCTTC	TRBV7-2	TRBJ2-1	many	.
CASSLGMDNYGYTF	TGTGCCAGCAGCCTCGGAATGGACAACTATGGCTACACCTTC	TRBV7-9	TRBJ1-2	.	.
CSATGLNQPQHF	TGCAGTGCCACGGGACTCAATCAGCCCCAGCATTTT	TRBV20-1	TRBJ1-5	few	.
CASSSLADSYNEQFF	TGTGCCAGCAGCTCACTAGCGGACTCCTACAATGAGCAGTTCTTC	TRBV7-8	TRBJ2-1	once	TRBD2
CASSLKTRTSVNEQFF	TGTGCCAGCAGCTTGAAGACCCGGACTAGCGTTAATGAGCAGTTCTTC	TRBV5-6	TRBJ2-1	many	TRBD2
CASSLSLAGDTGELFF	TGTGCCAGCAGCTTATCCCTAGCGGGGGACACCGGGGAGCTGTTTTTT	TRBV7-9	TRBJ2-2	few	TRBD2
CSVASGVQETQYF	TGCAGCGTTGCTAGCGGAGTACAAGAGACCCAGTACTTC	TRBV29-1	TRBJ2-5	.	TRBD2
CASSSTVYYGYTF	TGTGCCAGCAGCTCCACAGTTTACTATGGCTACACCTTC	TRBV7-2	TRBJ1-2	.	.
CSLGLGGTQYF	TGCAGCTTGGGCTTGGGGGGGACCCAGTACTTC	TRBV29-1	TRBJ2-5	.	.
CASSLPRSPLHF	TGTGCCAGCAGCTTACCCCGTTCGCCCCTCCACTTT	TRBV7-2	TRBJ1-6	.	.
CASSPGSQGYGYTF	TGCGCCAGCAGCCCTGGATCCCAGGGCTATGGCTACACCTTC	TRBV5-1	TRBJ1-2	.	.
CASAQRVIVESNEQFF	TGTGCCAGCGCTCAACGGGTAATAGTGGAGTCTAATGAGCAGTTCTTC	TRBV12-3/TRBV12-4	TRBJ2-1	.	.
CASSFNVNQPQHF	TGTGCCAGCAGTTTCAATGTTAATCAGCCCCAGCATTTT	TRBV12-3/TRBV12-4	TRBJ1-5	many	.
CASSQGQGAGEQYF	TGCGCCAGCAGCCAAGGACAGGGGGCCGGCGAGCAGTACTTC	TRBV4-3	TRBJ2-7	few	TRBD1
CASTGSETQYF	TGTGCCAGCACTGGTAGCGAGACCCAGTACTTC	TRBV6-2/TRBV6-3	TRBJ2-5	.	.
CASSEINTEAFF	TGTGCCAGCAGCGAGATAAACACTGAAGCTTTCTTT	TRBV7-6	TRBJ1-1	many	.
CASSSRQGDEQYF	TGTGCCAGCAGTTCCCGACAGGGAGACGAGCAGTACTTC	TRBV6-4	TRBJ2-7	.	TRBD1
CASSLVGDSTDTQYF	TGTGCCAGCAGCTTGGTTGGAGACAGCACAGATACGCAGTATTTT	TRBV7-9	TRBJ2-3	few	.
CASSLVARSGANVLTF	TGCGCCAGCAGCTTGGTTGCGCGCTCTGGGGCCAACGTCCTGACTTTC	TRBV5-1	TRBJ2-6	.	.
CASSFVQPNTEAFF	TGTGCCAGCAGCTTCGTACAACCGAACACTGAAGCTTTCTTT	TRBV5-6	TRBJ1-1	few	.
CAISGGPTGNTIYF	TGTGCCATCAGCGGGGGTCCCACTGGAAACACCATATATTTT	TRBV10-3	TRBJ1-3	.	.
CATSGFTEAFF	TGTGCCACCAGTGGGTTCACTGAAGCTTTCTTT	TRBV15	TRBJ1-1	.	.
CSASRARDSPLHF	TGCAGTGCTAGCCGGGCGCGTGATTCACCCCTCCACTTT	TRBV20-1	TRBJ1-6	.	.
CASSSGTVSLYEQYF	TGTGCCAGCAGTTCGGGGACAGTCTCACTCTACGAGCAGTACTTC	TRBV12-3/TRBV12-4	TRBJ2-7	few	TRBD1
CAITHEAGQTYNEQFF	TGTGCCATCACCCACGAAGCGGGACAAACATACAATGAGCAGTTCTTC	TRBV10-3	TRBJ2-1	many	.
CSARTGGYQETQYF	TGCAGTGCTAGAACCGGGGGCTACCAAGAGACCCAGTACTTC	TRBV20-1	TRBJ2-5	.	.
CASSPSDGSTEAFF	TGTGCCAGCAGCCCGTCGGACGGGAGCACTGAAGCTTTCTTT	TRBV7-3	TRBJ1-1	few	.